Listed below are T cell receptor beta chains from one sample, sequenced in a study of T cell responses to AZD1222 COVID-19 vaccine. Method: immunoSEQ multiplex PCR; TCRdb's copy keeps in-frame clones and lacks some. The repertoire holds some 130,000 clones, with about 91% as singletons. The sequenced sample was peripheral blood, obtained on day 0 of AZD1222 vaccination. The source of these receptors is an adult in good health. Each CDR3 is given without its conserved first and last residue. D genes are given only for firm matches.

d_call: TRBD1
v_call: TRBV27
j_call: TRBJ1-6
cdr3_aa: ASNEAPGQTYSPLH

d_call: .
v_call: TRBV3-1/TRBV3-2
j_call: TRBJ1-3
cdr3_aa: ASSQTDIQLIGNTIY

d_call: TRBD2
v_call: TRBV5-1
j_call: TRBJ2-2
cdr3_aa: ASSRRLAGAGELF

d_call: .
v_call: TRBV19
j_call: TRBJ1-5
cdr3_aa: ASSIRDHNQPQH

d_call: .
v_call: TRBV3-1/TRBV3-2
j_call: TRBJ2-7
cdr3_aa: ASSLTRGGEQY

d_call: .
v_call: TRBV7-3
j_call: TRBJ2-2
cdr3_aa: ASSLEGLATGELF

d_call: TRBD2
v_call: TRBV2
j_call: TRBJ2-1
cdr3_aa: ASSGTSGISSYNEQF

d_call: .
v_call: TRBV30
j_call: TRBJ2-3
cdr3_aa: AWSVGQGTDTQY

d_call: .
v_call: TRBV5-6
j_call: TRBJ1-1
cdr3_aa: ASRLYYQGSTEAF

d_call: .
v_call: TRBV27
j_call: TRBJ2-1
cdr3_aa: ASLGGNEQF

d_call: TRBD2
v_call: TRBV18
j_call: TRBJ2-1
cdr3_aa: ASSPVGAGGGSNEQF

d_call: .
v_call: TRBV9
j_call: TRBJ1-2
cdr3_aa: ASSVAPILAKGYT

d_call: TRBD1
v_call: TRBV29-1
j_call: TRBJ2-1
cdr3_aa: SVEGTGVYNEQF

d_call: .
v_call: TRBV5-5
j_call: TRBJ1-6
cdr3_aa: ASSIDGQPNNSPLH

d_call: TRBD1
v_call: TRBV30
j_call: TRBJ1-6
cdr3_aa: AWSVLTGDSPLH

d_call: TRBD1
v_call: TRBV27
j_call: TRBJ2-7
cdr3_aa: ASSTTPTGVNEQY

d_call: .
v_call: TRBV11-1
j_call: TRBJ2-7
cdr3_aa: ASGRGSTYEQY

d_call: TRBD2
v_call: TRBV4-2
j_call: TRBJ2-5
cdr3_aa: ASSQDLSGIETQY

d_call: .
v_call: TRBV6-5
j_call: TRBJ2-1
cdr3_aa: ASRRDSRGRGEQF

d_call: .
v_call: TRBV7-2
j_call: TRBJ2-1
cdr3_aa: ASSLGGPAYYNEQF

d_call: TRBD1
v_call: TRBV24-1
j_call: TRBJ1-2
cdr3_aa: ATSATGGVSGYT

d_call: .
v_call: TRBV9
j_call: TRBJ2-3
cdr3_aa: ASSLSGSGAGTDTQY

d_call: .
v_call: TRBV4-1
j_call: TRBJ1-2
cdr3_aa: ASSEIGLGGYT

d_call: TRBD2
v_call: TRBV7-2
j_call: TRBJ2-7
cdr3_aa: ASSFGTSEHYEQY

d_call: TRBD1
v_call: TRBV4-3
j_call: TRBJ2-3
cdr3_aa: ASNNRGSTDTQY

d_call: .
v_call: TRBV7-3
j_call: TRBJ1-3
cdr3_aa: ASSLQGISGNTIY

d_call: .
v_call: TRBV2
j_call: TRBJ1-4
cdr3_aa: ASSDRAGIDATNEKLF

d_call: .
v_call: TRBV5-1
j_call: TRBJ2-5
cdr3_aa: ASSLFVDQETQY

d_call: .
v_call: TRBV3-1/TRBV3-2
j_call: TRBJ2-6
cdr3_aa: ASSHRHSGANVLT

d_call: .
v_call: TRBV5-1
j_call: TRBJ2-3
cdr3_aa: ASSLDRPTDTQY

d_call: .
v_call: TRBV27
j_call: TRBJ1-6
cdr3_aa: ASSFMINSPLH

d_call: TRBD2
v_call: TRBV6-6
j_call: TRBJ2-5
cdr3_aa: ASTHSGTSVGTQY

d_call: TRBD1
v_call: TRBV10-3
j_call: TRBJ1-2
cdr3_aa: AISESNRDRGRRYHGYT

d_call: TRBD2
v_call: TRBV18
j_call: TRBJ2-3
cdr3_aa: ASSPIQITSGRSTDTQY

d_call: TRBD2
v_call: TRBV29-1
j_call: TRBJ2-1
cdr3_aa: SVVLAVHNEQF

d_call: .
v_call: TRBV30
j_call: TRBJ1-1
cdr3_aa: AHKGDTEAF

d_call: TRBD1
v_call: TRBV5-6
j_call: TRBJ1-2
cdr3_aa: ASSLAPGQELYGYT

d_call: TRBD2
v_call: TRBV27
j_call: TRBJ2-2
cdr3_aa: ASSFNGLAFAGELF

d_call: .
v_call: TRBV3-1/TRBV3-2
j_call: TRBJ1-3
cdr3_aa: ASSPEWGFGNTIY

d_call: TRBD1
v_call: TRBV12-5
j_call: TRBJ2-2
cdr3_aa: ASGLIQGYTGELF

d_call: TRBD1
v_call: TRBV5-1
j_call: TRBJ1-2
cdr3_aa: ASNTGTEGGYT

d_call: .
v_call: TRBV4-3
j_call: TRBJ1-6
cdr3_aa: ASSQDQASSYNSPLH

d_call: TRBD1
v_call: TRBV5-1
j_call: TRBJ1-5
cdr3_aa: ASSLGTGSNQPQH

d_call: TRBD2
v_call: TRBV19
j_call: TRBJ2-1
cdr3_aa: ASSPTSGGNYNEQF

d_call: TRBD1
v_call: TRBV7-6
j_call: TRBJ1-5
cdr3_aa: ASSLEAGGLGNQPQH

d_call: TRBD2
v_call: TRBV3-1/TRBV3-2
j_call: TRBJ2-7
cdr3_aa: ASSQGSPSGSRSYEQY

d_call: TRBD1
v_call: TRBV18
j_call: TRBJ1-3
cdr3_aa: ASSPGQGISGNTIY

d_call: .
v_call: TRBV27
j_call: TRBJ2-7
cdr3_aa: ASSRDSTYEQY

d_call: TRBD1
v_call: TRBV10-3
j_call: TRBJ2-1
cdr3_aa: AITGTGYNEQF

d_call: .
v_call: TRBV2
j_call: TRBJ1-6
cdr3_aa: ASTGSQGSGNSPLH

d_call: .
v_call: TRBV29-1
j_call: TRBJ1-5
cdr3_aa: SVGVGRNQPQH

d_call: .
v_call: TRBV6-4
j_call: TRBJ2-2
cdr3_aa: ASQVEQLTGELF

d_call: .
v_call: TRBV2
j_call: TRBJ1-4
cdr3_aa: ASSEGRADGKRLF

d_call: TRBD2
v_call: TRBV11-2
j_call: TRBJ2-1
cdr3_aa: ASSFFCPRLAGGLPHLNNEQF

d_call: TRBD1
v_call: TRBV12-3/TRBV12-4
j_call: TRBJ1-2
cdr3_aa: ASSSGQALT

d_call: .
v_call: TRBV12-5
j_call: TRBJ2-7
cdr3_aa: ASEVSYEQY

d_call: .
v_call: TRBV7-2
j_call: TRBJ2-3
cdr3_aa: ASSPPHALGKY

d_call: TRBD1
v_call: TRBV27
j_call: TRBJ1-1
cdr3_aa: ASKQGGTEAF

d_call: .
v_call: TRBV19
j_call: TRBJ2-7
cdr3_aa: ASRLFGTTSYEQY

d_call: .
v_call: TRBV7-2
j_call: TRBJ2-1
cdr3_aa: ASSPYGGGIYNEQF